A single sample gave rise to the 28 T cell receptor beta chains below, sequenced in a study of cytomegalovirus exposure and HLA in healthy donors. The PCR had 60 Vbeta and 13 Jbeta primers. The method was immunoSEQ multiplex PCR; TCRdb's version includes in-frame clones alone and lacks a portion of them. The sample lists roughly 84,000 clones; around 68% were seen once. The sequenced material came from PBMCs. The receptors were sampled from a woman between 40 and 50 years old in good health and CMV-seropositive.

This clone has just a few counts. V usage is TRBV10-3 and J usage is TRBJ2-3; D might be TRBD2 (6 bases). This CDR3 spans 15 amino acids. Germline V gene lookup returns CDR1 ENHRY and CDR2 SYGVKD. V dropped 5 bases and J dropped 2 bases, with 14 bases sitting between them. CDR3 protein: CAISSSPGDTDTQYF. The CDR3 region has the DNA TGTGCCATCAGTTCAAGTCCGGGGGACACAGATACGCAGTATTTT.

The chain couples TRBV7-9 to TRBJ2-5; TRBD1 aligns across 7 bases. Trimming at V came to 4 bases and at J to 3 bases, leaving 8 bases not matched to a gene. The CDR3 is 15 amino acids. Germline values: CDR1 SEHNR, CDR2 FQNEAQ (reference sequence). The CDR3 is CASSSRQGTKETQYF. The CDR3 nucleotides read TGTGCCAGCAGCTCCCGACAGGGTACTAAAGAGACCCAGTACTTC.

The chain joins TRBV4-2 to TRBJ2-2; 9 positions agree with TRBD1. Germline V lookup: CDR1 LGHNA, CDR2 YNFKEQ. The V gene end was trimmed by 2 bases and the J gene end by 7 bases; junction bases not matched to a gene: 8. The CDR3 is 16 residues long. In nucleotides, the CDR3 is TGTGCCAGCAGCCAACCCCGGACAGGGGACGTCGGGGAGCTGTTTTTT. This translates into CASSQPRTGDVGELFF.

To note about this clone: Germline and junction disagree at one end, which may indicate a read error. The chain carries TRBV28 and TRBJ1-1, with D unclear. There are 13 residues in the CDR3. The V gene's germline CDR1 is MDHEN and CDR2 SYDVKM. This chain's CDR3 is CASGLGRNTEAFF. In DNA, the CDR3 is TGTGCCAGCGGTTTGGGGAGGAACACTGAAGCTTTCTTT.

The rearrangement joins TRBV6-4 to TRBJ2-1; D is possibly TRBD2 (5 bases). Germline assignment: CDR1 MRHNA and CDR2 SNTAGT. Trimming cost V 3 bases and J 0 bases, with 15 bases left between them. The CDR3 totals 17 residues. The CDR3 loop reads CASSELASLSSYNEQFF. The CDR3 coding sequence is TGTGCCAGCAGTGAATTGGCTAGCTTGAGCTCCTACAATGAGCAGTTCTTC.

The CDR3 nucleotides are TGTGCCAGCTCTAGCGGGATACAAGAGACCCAGTACTTC. Encoded protein: CASSSGIQETQYF. The chain links TRBV9 to TRBJ2-5; 9 bases are shared with TRBD2. This CDR3 is 13 amino acids long. Germline assignment: CDR1 SGDLS and CDR2 YYNGEE. Trimming removed 7 bases from V and 2 bases from J; junction bases left unmatched: 3.

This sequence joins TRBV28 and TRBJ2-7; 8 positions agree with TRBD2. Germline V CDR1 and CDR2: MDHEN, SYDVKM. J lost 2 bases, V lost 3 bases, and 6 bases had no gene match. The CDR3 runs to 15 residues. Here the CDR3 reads CASSFQGLGTYEQYF. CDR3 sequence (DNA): TGTGCCAGCAGTTTTCAGGGACTAGGTACCTACGAGCAGTACTTC.

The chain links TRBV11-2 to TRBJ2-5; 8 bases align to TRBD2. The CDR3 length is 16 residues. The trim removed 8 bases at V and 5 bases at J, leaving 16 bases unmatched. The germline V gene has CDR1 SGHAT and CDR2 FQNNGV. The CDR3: CASRSWGSGSAETQYF. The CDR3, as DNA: TGTGCCAGCCGCTCATGGGGAAGCGGGAGTGCTGAGACCCAGTACTTC.

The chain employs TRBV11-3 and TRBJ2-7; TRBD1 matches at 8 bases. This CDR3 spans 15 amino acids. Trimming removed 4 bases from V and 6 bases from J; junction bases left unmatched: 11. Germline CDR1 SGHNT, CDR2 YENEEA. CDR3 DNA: TGTGCCAGCAGCTCCGACAGGGGTCAATGGGGCGAGCAGTACTTC. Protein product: CASSSDRGQWGEQYF.

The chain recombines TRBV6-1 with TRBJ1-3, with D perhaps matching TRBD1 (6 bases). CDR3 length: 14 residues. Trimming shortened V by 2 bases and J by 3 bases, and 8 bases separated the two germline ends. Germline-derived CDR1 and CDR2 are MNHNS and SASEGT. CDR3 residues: CASSEKGGGNTIYF. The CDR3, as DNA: TGTGCCAGCAGTGAAAAAGGGGGTGGAAACACCATATATTTT.

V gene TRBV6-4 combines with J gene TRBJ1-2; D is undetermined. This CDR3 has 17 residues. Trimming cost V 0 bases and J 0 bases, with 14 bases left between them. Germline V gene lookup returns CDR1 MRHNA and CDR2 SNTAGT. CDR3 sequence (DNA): TGTGCCAGCAGTGACTCGAATGTCGGGAGAGCTAACTATGGCTACACCTTC. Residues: CASSDSNVGRANYGYTF.

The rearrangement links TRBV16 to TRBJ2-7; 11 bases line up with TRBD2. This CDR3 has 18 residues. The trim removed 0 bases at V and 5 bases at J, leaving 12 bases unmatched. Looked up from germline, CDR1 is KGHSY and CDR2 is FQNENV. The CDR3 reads CASSQSIYTSGSLDEQYF. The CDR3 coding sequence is TGTGCCAGCAGCCAATCGATCTATACTAGCGGGAGTTTGGACGAGCAGTACTTC.

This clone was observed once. CDR3 coding DNA: TGTGCCAGCAGCTCCCCGGGACAGGATAACTATGGCTACACCTTC. Protein: CASSSPGQDNYGYTF. The chain links TRBV6-1 to TRBJ1-2; 8 positions agree with TRBD1. The CDR3 covers 15 residues. Trimming cost V 6 bases and J 1 base; bases outside gene matches: 7. CDR1 MNHNS and CDR2 SASEGT come from the germline V gene.

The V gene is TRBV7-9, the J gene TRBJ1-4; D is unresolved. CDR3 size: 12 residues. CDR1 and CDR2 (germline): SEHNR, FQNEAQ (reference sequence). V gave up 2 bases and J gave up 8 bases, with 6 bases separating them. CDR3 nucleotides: TGTGCCAGCAGCTTAAGGAGGGAAAAACTGTTTTTT. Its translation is CASSLRREKLFF.

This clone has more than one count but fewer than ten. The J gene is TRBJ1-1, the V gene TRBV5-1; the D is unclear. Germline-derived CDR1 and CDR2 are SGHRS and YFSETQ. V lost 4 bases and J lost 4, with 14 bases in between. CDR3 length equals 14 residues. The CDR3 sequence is CASSIAQDGTEAFF. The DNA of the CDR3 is TGCGCCAGCAGCATCGCTCAGGATGGCACTGAAGCTTTCTTT.

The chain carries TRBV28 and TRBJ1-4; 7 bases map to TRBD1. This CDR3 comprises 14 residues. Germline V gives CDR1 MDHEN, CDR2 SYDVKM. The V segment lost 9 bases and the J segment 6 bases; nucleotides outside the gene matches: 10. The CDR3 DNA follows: TGTGCCAGTAACGACCGGGACAGTTATGAAAAACTGTTTTTT. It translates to CASNDRDSYEKLFF.

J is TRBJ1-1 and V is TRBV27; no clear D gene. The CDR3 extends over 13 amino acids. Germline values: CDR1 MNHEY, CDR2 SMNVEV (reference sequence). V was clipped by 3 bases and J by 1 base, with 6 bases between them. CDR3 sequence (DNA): TGTGCCAGCAGTTTGGTGGCGAACACTGAAGCTTTCTTT. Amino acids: CASSLVANTEAFF.

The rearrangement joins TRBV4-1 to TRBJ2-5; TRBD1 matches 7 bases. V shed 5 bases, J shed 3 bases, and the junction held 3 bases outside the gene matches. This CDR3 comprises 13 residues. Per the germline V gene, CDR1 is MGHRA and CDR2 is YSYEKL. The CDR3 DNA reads TGCGCCAGCAGCTCCGACAGGGAAGAGACCCAGTACTTC. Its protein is CASSSDREETQYF.

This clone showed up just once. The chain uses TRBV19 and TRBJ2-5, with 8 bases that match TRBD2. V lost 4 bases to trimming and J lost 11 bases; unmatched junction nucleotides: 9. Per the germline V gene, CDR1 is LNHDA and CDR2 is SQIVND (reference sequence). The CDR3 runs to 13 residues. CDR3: CASSNQRESQQYF. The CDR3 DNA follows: TGTGCCAGTAGTAACCAGCGGGAGTCTCAGCAGTACTTC. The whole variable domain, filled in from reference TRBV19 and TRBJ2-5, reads DGGITQSPKYLFRKEGQNVTLSCEQNLNHDAMYWYRQDPGQGLRLIYYSQIVNDFQKGDIAEGYSVSREKKESFPLTVTSAQKNPTAFYLCASSNQRESQQYFGPGTRLLVL.

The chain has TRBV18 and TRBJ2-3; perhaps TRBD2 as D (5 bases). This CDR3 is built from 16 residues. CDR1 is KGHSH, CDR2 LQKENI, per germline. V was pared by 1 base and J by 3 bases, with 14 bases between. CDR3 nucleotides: TGTGCCAGCTCACCACTAGCAGGCCGGGGTACAGATACGCAGTATTTT. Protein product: CASSPLAGRGTDTQYF.

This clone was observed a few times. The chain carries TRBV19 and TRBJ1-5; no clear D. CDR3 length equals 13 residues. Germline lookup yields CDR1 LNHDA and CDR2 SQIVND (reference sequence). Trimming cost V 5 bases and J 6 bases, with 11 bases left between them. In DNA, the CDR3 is TGTGCCAGTAGTGTTAAACCGCGTCAGCCCCAGCATTTT. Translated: CASSVKPRQPQHF.

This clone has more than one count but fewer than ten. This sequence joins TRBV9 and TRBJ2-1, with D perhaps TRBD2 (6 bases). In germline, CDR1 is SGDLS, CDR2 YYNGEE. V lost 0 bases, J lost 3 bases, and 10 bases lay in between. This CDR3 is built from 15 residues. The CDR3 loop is CASSVDLALYNEQFF. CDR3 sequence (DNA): TGTGCCAGCAGCGTAGACCTAGCGCTCTACAATGAGCAGTTCTTC.

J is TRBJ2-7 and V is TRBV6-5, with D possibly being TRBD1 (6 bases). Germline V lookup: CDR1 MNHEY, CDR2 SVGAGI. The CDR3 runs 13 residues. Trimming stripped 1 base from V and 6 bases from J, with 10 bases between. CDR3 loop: CASSYLTGTEQYF. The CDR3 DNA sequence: TGTGCCAGCAGTTACTTGACAGGTACCGAGCAGTACTTC.

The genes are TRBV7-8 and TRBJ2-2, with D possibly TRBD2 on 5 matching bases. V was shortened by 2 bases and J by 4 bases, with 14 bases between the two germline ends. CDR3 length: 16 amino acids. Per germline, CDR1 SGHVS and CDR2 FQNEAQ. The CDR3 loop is CASSLRDGLSTGELFF. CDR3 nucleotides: TGTGCCAGCAGCTTAAGAGACGGACTTAGCACCGGGGAGCTGTTTTTT.

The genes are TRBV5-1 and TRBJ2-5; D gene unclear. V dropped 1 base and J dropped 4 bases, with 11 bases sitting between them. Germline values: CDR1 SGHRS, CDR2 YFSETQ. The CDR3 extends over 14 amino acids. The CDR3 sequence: CASSLISGRETQYF. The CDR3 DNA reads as TGCGCCAGCAGCTTGATTAGTGGTCGAGAGACCCAGTACTTC. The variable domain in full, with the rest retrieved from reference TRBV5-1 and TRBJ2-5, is KAGVTQTPRYLIKTRGQQVTLSCSPISGHRSVSWYQQTPGQGLQFLFEYFSETQRNKGNFPGRFSGRQFSNSRSEMNVSTLELGDSALYLCASSLISGRETQYFGPGTRLLVL.

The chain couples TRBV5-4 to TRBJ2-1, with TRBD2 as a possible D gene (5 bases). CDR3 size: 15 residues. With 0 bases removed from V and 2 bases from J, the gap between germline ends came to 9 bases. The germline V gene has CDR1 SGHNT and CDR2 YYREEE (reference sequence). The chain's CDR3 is CASSLEGVAYNEQFF. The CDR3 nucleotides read TGTGCCAGCAGCTTGGAGGGAGTGGCCTACAATGAGCAGTTCTTC.

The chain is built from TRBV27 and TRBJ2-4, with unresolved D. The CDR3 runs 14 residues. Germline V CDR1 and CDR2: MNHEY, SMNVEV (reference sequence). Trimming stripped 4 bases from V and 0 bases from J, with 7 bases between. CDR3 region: CASSYALAKNIQYF. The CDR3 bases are TGTGCCAGCAGTTATGCGTTAGCCAAAAACATTCAGTACTTC.

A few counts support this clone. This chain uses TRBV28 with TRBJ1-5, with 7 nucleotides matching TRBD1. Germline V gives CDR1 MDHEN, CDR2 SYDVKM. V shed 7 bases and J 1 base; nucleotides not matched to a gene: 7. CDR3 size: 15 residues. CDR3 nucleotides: TGTGCCAGCACTGGACAGGAGCCCAGCAATCAGCCCCAGCATTTT. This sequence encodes CASTGQEPSNQPQHF. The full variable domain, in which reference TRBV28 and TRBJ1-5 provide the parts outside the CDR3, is DVKVTQSSRYLVKRTGEKVFLECVQDMDHENMFWYRQDPGLGLRLIYFSYDVKMKEKGDIPEGYSVSREKKERFSLILESASTNQTSMYLCASTGQEPSNQPQHFGDGTRLSIL.